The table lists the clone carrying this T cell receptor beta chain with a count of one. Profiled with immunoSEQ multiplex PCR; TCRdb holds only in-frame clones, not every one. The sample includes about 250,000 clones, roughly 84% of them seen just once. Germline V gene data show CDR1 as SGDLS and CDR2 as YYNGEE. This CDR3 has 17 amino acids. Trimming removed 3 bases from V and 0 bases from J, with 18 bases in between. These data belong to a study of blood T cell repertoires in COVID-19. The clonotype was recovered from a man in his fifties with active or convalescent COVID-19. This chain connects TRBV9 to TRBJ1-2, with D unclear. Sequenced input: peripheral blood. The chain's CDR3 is CASSGQKNPHSNYGYTF. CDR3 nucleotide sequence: TGTGCCAGCAGCGGGCAAAAGAACCCCCATTCTAACTATGGCTACACCTTC.